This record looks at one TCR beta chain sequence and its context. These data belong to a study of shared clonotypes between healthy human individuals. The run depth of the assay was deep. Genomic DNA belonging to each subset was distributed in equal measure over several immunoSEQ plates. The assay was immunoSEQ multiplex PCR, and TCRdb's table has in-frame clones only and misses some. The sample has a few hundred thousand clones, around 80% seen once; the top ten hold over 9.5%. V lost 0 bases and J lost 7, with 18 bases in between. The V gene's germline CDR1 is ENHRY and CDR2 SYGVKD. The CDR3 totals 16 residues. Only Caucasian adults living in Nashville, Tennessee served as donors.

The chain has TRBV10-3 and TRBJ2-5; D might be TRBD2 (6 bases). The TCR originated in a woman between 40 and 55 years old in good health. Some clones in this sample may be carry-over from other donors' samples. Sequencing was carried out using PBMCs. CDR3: CAISESRGAHDGTQYF. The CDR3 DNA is TGTGCCATCAGTGAGTCGCGGGGTGCTCATGATGGGACCCAGTACTTC.